This TCR beta chain was recovered during a study of blood T cell repertoires in COVID-19. At the level of the study: Samples taken during acute and convalescent COVID-19 were collected in the United States, Italy and Spain.

How the authors handled the data: It was from reference gene primer amplification that nucleated cell counts were estimated. The data were produced by immunoSEQ multiplex PCR, yet TCRdb's version contains in-frame clones alone and is incomplete. For V, J and clone size, that table is used; D and trimming come from the DNA. Of around 300,000 clones in the sample, approximately 91% were seen once. Donors of Cohort 3 who recovered were those that had two negative PCRs, clearance, or symptom resolution. The clonotype comes from a woman aged 40 to 50 who had recovered from COVID-19. The sequencing sample was made of PBMCs or T cells enriched from blood (not recorded which).

The CDR3 region is CASSDVLSSGSSYNEQFF. The DNA for the CDR3 is TGTGCCAGCAGTGATGTATTGTCTAGCGGGAGTTCTTACAATGAGCAGTTCTTC. The chain joins TRBV2 to TRBJ2-1, with 10 bases fitting TRBD2. This CDR3 contains 18 residues. From germline, CDR1 is SNHLY and CDR2 FYNNEI. J was trimmed by 4 bases and V by 3 bases; bases with no gene match: 12. Complete variable domain (other parts from reference TRBV2 and TRBJ2-1): EPEVTQTPSHQVTQMGQEVILRCVPISNHLYFYWYRQILGQKVEFLVSFYNNEISEKSEIFDDQFSVERPDGSNFTLKIRSTKLEDSAMYFCASSDVLSSGSSYNEQFFGPGTRLTVL.